This T cell receptor (beta chain) stems from a study of T cells in Graves' hyperthyroidism and ophthalmopathy (dated 2019 in TCRdb). Concerning the study at large: Peripheral blood samples were taken at the time of initial diagnosis, prior to any treatment. TCR V-J signatures able to tell the groups apart were searched for in a discovery cohort of 95 to 100 patients, of whom about 40 had Graves' ophthalmopathy and 55 to 60 had stable Graves' hyperthyroidism. Prospective prediction of ophthalmopathy was tested in an independent validation cohort consisting of about 19 hyperthyroidism patients and some 16 patients who later progressed to ophthalmopathy. The 85 to 100 discovery patients were randomly split 7:3 into training and test sets. The study also compared thyroid tissue and blood T-cell repertoires from 5 to 7 Graves' hyperthyroidism patients. Once sampling was done, hyperthyroidism patients were given methimazole at a starting dose of 30 mg daily, whereas ophthalmopathy patients were given high-dose intravenous methylprednisolone. The paper reports TCR Vbeta CDR3 sequencing of approximately 140 peripheral blood samples: 43 ophthalmopathy, fewer than 80 hyperthyroidism and approximately 17 progressor patients. The full study reports these points: In cross-validation, a model built on a 13 V-J signature told ophthalmopathy apart from stable hyperthyroidism with under 90% sensitivity and about 81% specificity, and in testing the same model reached 80%/75%. Most expanded thyroid clonotypes (frequency above 0.001) were also detected in blood, a finding suggesting that blood repertoires may reflect thyroid immune responses. No statistical method was used to fix the sample size in advance, and group allocation was not hidden from the investigators. During validation, the model predicted progression to ophthalmopathy a median of around 7 months ahead of onset, with approximately 70% sensitivity and 72.22% specificity.

This clonotype was picked up many times. Which antigen it targets is not known. No base quality information exists; no much larger clone differs at one position. TCR beta CDR3 regions were amplified from RNA transcripts. A first-round RT-PCR of the TCR CDR3 used the HTBI primer set with the Qiagen OneStep RT-PCR kit. The libraries were constructed in a second round of multiplex PCR and then size-selected and purified. Paired-end sequencing of the libraries was performed with 100 bp reads on an Illumina HiSeq2000. The authors processed their data as follows. SOAPnuke was used to process the raw data, with reads discarded if the reads contained adapters or uncalled bases, had a mean Phred below 15, or lacked an exact constant-primer or identifier match. COPE v1.2.5 was used to merge high-quality paired reads, and clonotypes were defined as unique nucleotide sequences. MiTCR v1.1 was used to align the clonotypes against IMGT TRBV, TRBD and TRBJ reference segments. The analysis included only V-J combinations with a frequency above 0.0001, which together covered around 99% of the repertoires. The TCS score was defined as the ratio of F50 (clonal expansion) to E x V (chaos), calculated using BLOSUM62-based TCRdist between CDR3 peptides within each V-J. Welch's t-statistics and random forest reduced 500 to 550 V-J features to 13, which were used in a naive Bayes classifier (R e1071). The public sequencing data were trimmed at Q25 with fastp and processed into clonotypes with MiXCR by TCRdb, which kept only in-frame beta chains. CDR3 protein sequences are deduplicated, and each keeps its most common genes and DNA. Clone size and V and J calls follow TCRdb, not the original study. Recorded for this sample are fewer than 800,000 distinct CDR3 sequences; around 17% of them occurred a single time. The biggest ten clones account for around 8% of the sample.

V is clipped by 8 bases and J by 2 bases, and the sequence between their germline boundaries is 13 bases long. The germline V gene (reference sequence) yields GTSNPN for CDR1 and SVGIG for CDR2. The CDR3 sequence holds 12 residues, the cysteine and phenylalanine included. Solely the CDR3 DNA is kept, with 36 bases framed from the first base. Graves' hyperthyroidism was defined as stable when no progression to ophthalmopathy occurred over 18 months of follow-up. Hyperthyroidism patients were newly diagnosed, with disease duration under 2 months, and aged 18 to 65 years. Patients with uncontrolled infections, other autoimmune diseases, pregnancy or lactation were excluded. Diagnoses were based on clinical symptoms, serum thyroxine and TRAb, thyroid ultrasound and orbital computed tomography. PBMCs were isolated from about 9 ml of fresh peripheral blood by Ficoll-Paque density gradient centrifugation. Total RNA was extracted with Trizol reagent, and quality was checked on an Agilent 2100 Bioanalyzer.

The chain is made from TRBV30 and TRBJ2-7; no D gene is confidently identified. The clonotype originates from a man younger than 30 with Graves' hyperthyroidism. The sample consisted of blood. The nucleotide sequence is TGTGCCGGGCAGTCATTTACCTACGAGCAGTACTTC. This yields the protein CAGQSFTYEQYF.